This T cell receptor beta chain was captured in a study of immune heterogeneity within non-small cell lung tumors (dated by TCRdb to about 2018). Study-wide context: By histology, the tumors were several squamous cell carcinomas, nine to ten non-squamous carcinomas and 1 tumor not otherwise specified. TCR repertoires were analyzed from fewer than 60 tumor loci of fewer than 16 patients, while transcriptome data covered only 35 to 45 loci from more than 10 patients. The study combined whole-exome sequencing, RNA-seq and TCR beta repertoire sequencing of multiple spatially distinct regions from each NSCLC tumor to examine intratumoral immune heterogeneity. Neoantigen binding to each patient's HLA alleles was predicted with netMHCpan-3.0 for mutant peptides of 8 to 11 amino acids. Here is what the overall study found, with its caveats: Local T-cell repertoire clonality showed a statistically significant but moderate positive correlation with local tumor mutational burden (R about 0.35). For the most part, high-frequency TCR beta clonotypes differed from one individual patient to another. Within a patient, identical dominant CDR3B clonotypes were found to recur across loci, yet unique high-frequency clones were also harbored in different tumor locations.

On this clonotype itself: Its specific antigen is unknown. This may be a read error: a much more frequent sequence differs by one nucleotide.

Genomic DNA extracted from bulk tumor tissue served as TCR template, with 600 ng gDNA amplified per sample. During surgery, multiple biopsies were taken from each primary tumor and placed as far apart as possible within the tumor mass. The study cohort was described as untreated and was composed of newly diagnosed NSCLC cases undergoing curative surgery. Donors were about 14 newly diagnosed non-small cell lung cancer patients undergoing surgery with curative intent. Two independent pathologists examined the resected tumor masses. Sequencing was performed only on DNA and RNA samples of high quality. V loses 5 bases of germline sequence and J loses 2 bases, and the interval between the two ends is 14 bases. CDR3 length: 15 amino acids, cysteine to phenylalanine. Only the CDR3 DNA is retained, 45 bases long and in frame from the first base. According to the germline V gene, CDR1 reads SGHTA and CDR2 reads FQGTGA.

The TCR beta CDR3 region was amplified with a multiplex PCR system, in which a first round of about 10 cycles was run using 32 V-gene forward and 13 J-gene reverse primers. The first PCR round was done with a QIAGEN Multiplex PCR Kit, and the primer sequences were filed in Chinese patent CN105087789A. Illumina universal primers were attached in a second round of PCR run with the Phusion High-Fidelity PCR Kit. Sequencing of the TCR libraries was done on the Illumina HiSeq X Ten platform in paired-end mode with a 151 bp read length. From the authors' description of their analysis: Cutadapt removed reads without multiplex PCR primers, PEAR merged read pairs, and MiXCR with default settings called CDR3 regions. Shannon entropy measured repertoire diversity, while clonality was calculated as one minus the Shannon entropy divided by the ln of the count of productive unique sequences. Dominant or high-frequency T-cell clones were defined as clonotypes at frequencies of at least 0.5%. The raw public reads went through TCRdb reprocessing: fastp at Q25, MiXCR clone calling, in-frame beta chains kept. Every entry covers one CDR3 protein and lists the most common genes and DNA from its rows. These V and J calls derive from TCRdb rather than the authors' analysis. The sample records 15,000 or so distinct CDR3 sequences, 25% to 35% of which are singletons. The leading ten clones occupy 5.2% of the sample.

The chain was built from TRBV7-3 and TRBJ2-3, with the D gene tentatively TRBD1 or TRBD2, based on 5 matching bases in each. This clonotype originated in a middle-aged man with non-small cell lung cancer. Sequenced sample: lung tumor tissue. The CDR3 reads CASSPTGTDTDTQYF. The DNA sequence is TGTGCCAGCAGCCCGACCGGGACCGACACAGATACGCAGTATTTT.